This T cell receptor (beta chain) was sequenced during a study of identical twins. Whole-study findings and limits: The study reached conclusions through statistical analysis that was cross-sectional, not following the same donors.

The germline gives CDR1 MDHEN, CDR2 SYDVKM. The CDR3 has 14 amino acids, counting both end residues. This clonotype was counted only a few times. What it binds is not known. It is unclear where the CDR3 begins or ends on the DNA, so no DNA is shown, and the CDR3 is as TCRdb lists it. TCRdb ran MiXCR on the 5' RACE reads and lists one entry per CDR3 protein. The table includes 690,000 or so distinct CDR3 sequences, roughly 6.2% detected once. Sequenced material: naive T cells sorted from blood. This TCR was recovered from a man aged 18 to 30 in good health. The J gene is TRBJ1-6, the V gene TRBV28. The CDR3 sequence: CASSFLAVNSPLHF.